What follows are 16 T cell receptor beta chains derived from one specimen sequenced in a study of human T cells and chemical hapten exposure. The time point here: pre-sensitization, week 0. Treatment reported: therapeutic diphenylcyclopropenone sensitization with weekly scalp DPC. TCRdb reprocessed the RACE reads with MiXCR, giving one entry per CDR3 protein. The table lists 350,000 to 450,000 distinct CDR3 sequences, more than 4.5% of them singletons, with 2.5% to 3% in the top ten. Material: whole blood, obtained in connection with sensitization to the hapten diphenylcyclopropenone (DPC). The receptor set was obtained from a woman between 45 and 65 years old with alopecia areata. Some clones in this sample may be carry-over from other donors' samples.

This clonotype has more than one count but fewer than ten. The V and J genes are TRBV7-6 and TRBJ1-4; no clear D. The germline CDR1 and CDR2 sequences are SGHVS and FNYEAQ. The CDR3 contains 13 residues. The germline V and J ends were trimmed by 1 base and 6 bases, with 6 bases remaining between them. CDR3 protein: CASSLGADEKLFF. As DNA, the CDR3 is TGTGCCAGCAGCTTAGGGGCCGATGAAAAACTGTTTTTT.

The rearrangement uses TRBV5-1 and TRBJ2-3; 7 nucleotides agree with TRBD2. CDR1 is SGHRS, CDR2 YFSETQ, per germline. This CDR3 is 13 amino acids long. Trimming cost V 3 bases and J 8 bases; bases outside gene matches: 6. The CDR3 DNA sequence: TGCGCCAGCAGCTCCGGACTAGAGGGTACGCAGTATTTT. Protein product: CASSSGLEGTQYF.

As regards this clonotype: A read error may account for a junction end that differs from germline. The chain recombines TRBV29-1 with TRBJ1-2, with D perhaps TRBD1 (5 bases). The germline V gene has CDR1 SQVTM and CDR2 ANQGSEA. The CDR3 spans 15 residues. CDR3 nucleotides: TGCAGCGTTGCTACCCCCCAGGGTGTCAACTATGGCCACACCTTC. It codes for CSVATPQGVNYGHTF.

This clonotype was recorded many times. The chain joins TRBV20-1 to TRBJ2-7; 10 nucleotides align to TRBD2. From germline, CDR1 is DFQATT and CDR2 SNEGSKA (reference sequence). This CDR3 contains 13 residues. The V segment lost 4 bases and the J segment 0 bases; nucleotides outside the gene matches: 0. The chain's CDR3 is CSATSGSSYEQYF. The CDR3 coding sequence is TGCAGTGCTACTAGCGGGAGCTCCTACGAGCAGTACTTC.

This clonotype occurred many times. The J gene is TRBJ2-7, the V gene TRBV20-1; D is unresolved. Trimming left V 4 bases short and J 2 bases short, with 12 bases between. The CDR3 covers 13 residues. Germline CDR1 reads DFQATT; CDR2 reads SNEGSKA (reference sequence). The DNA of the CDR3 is TGCAGTGCTACCCCCCGGGTTGCCTACGAGCAGTACTTC. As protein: CSATPRVAYEQYF.

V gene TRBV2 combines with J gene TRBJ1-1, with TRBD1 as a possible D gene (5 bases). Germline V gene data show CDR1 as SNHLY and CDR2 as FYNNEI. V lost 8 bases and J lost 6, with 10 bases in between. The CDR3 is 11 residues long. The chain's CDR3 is CASGWGAEAFF. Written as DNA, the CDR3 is TGTGCCAGCGGGTGGGGGGCTGAAGCTTTCTTT.

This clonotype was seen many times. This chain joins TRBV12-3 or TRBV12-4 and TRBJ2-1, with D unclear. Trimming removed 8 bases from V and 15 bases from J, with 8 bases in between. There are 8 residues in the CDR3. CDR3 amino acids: CASGLTFF. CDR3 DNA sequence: TGTGCCAGCGGCCTAACGTTCTTC.

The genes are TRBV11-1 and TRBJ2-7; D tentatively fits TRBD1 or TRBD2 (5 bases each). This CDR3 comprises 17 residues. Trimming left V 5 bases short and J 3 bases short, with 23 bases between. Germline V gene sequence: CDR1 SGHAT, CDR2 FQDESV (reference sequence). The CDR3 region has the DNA TGTGCCAGCAGCAGAACCGCCGGGACGGGTATTTTCTACGAGCAGTACTTC. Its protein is CASSRTAGTGIFYEQYF.

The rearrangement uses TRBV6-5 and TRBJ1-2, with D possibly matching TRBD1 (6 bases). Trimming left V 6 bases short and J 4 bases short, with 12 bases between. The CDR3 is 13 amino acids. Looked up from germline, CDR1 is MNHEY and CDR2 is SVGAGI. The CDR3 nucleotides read TGTGCCAGCAGCCAGGGGTTCGTCTATGGCTACACCTTC. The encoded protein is CASSQGFVYGYTF.

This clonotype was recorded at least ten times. CDR3 nucleotides: TGTGCCAGCAGTTTGGACAGGTCAGATACGCAGTATTTT. Translated, it gives CASSLDRSDTQYF. The V gene is TRBV7-2, the J gene TRBJ2-3, with 7 bases identical to TRBD1. CDR1 SGHTA and CDR2 FQGNSA come from the germline V gene. The CDR3 covers 13 residues. V dropped 6 bases and J dropped 4; count of bases not matched to a gene: 4.

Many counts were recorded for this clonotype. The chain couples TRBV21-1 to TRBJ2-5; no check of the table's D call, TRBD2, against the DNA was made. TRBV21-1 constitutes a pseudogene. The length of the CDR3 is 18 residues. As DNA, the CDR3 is TGTGCCAGAAACCCCGGGACTAGCGGGATCGGGGGACAGGAGACCCAGTACTTC. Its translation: CARNPGTSGIGGQETQYF.

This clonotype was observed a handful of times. CDR3 in DNA: TGTGCCAGCAGCTCCACAACCCAGATTAACTATGGCTACACCTTC. It translates to CASSSTTQINYGYTF. The V call is TRBV7-9, the J call TRBJ1-2, with D unclear. V was pared by 4 bases and J by 1 base, with 13 bases between. CDR3 size: 15 residues. The V gene's germline CDR1 is SEHNR and CDR2 FQNEAQ (reference sequence).

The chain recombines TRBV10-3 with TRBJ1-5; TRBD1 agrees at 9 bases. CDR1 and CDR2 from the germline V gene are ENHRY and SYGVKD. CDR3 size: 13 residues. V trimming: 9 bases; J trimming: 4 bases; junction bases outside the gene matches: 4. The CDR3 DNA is TGTGCCATAGGACAGGGGACAAATCAGCCCCAGCATTTT. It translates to CAIGQGTNQPQHF.

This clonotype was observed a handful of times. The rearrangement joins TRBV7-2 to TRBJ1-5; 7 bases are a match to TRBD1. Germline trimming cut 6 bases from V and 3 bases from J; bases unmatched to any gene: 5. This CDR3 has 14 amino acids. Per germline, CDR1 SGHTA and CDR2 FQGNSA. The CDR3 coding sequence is TGTGCCAGCAGGCCGACAGGGAACAATCAGCCCCAGCATTTT. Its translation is CASRPTGNNQPQHF.

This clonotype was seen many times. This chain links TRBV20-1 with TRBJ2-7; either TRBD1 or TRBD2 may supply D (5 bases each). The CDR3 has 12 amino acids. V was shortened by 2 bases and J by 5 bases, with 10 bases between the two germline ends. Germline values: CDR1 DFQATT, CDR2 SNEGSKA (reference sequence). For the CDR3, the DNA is TGCAGTGCTAGACGAGGGGACCACGAGCAGTACTTC. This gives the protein CSARRGDHEQYF.

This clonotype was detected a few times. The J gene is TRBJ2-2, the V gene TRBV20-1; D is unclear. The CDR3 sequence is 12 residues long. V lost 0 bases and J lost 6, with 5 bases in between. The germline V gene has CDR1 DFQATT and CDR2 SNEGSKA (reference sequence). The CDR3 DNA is TGCAGTGCTAGAGAGGCCGCCGGGGAGCTGTTTTTT. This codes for CSAREAAGELFF.